A selection of T cell receptor beta chains follows, all from one sample in a study of human thymus T cells. Assay used: immunoSEQ multiplex PCR; TCRdb lists only in-frame clones, some missing. This table holds about 60,000 clones, approximately 95% found once. The sample consisted of blood. These receptors came from a boy under two years old with a congenital heart defect but otherwise immunologically healthy. The CDR3 runs from the conserved cysteine through the conserved F or W. Fields, in order: clone size, D gene, J gene, V gene, CDR3 protein, CDR3 DNA. D genes are given only for firm matches. Clone sizes are given selectively: once, few, many, or a class where the clone is expanded.

NA NA TRBJ2-7 TRBV27 CASSNRGQDSLYSYEQYF TGTGCCAGCAGTAACCGTGGTCAGGATAGTCTATACTCCTACGAGCAGTACTTC
NA NA TRBJ1-5 TRBV29-1 CSVRGPDQPQHF TGCAGCGTCAGGGGCCCCGATCAGCCCCAGCATTTT
NA NA TRBJ1-2 TRBV5-6 CASSFGGIGYGYTF TGTGCCAGCAGCTTTGGGGGGATAGGCTATGGCTACACCTTC
NA NA TRBJ2-3 TRBV7-2 CASSFGSRADTQYF TGTGCCAGCAGCTTCGGGAGCAGAGCAGATACGCAGTATTTT
NA NA TRBJ1-2 TRBV29-1 CSVEGGDFNYGYTF TGCAGCGTTGAAGGGGGGGATTTTAACTATGGCTACACCTTC
NA TRBD1 TRBJ2-7 TRBV4-2 CASSGLGQGKTYEQYF TGTGCCAGCAGCGGGCTGGGACAGGGAAAGACCTACGAGCAGTACTTC
NA TRBD2 TRBJ2-5 TRBV7-2 CASSLGLAGGPYQTQYF TGTGCCAGCAGCTTAGGACTAGCGGGGGGGCCCTACCAGACCCAGTACTTC
once TRBD2 TRBJ2-2 TRBV28 CASSPAELASSGELFF TGTGCCAGCAGCCCTGCCGAACTAGCGAGTAGCGGGGAGCTGTTTTTT
NA TRBD1 TRBJ1-2 TRBV25-1 CASRRQGANYGYTF TGTGCCAGCAGGAGACAGGGGGCTAACTATGGCTACACCTTC
NA TRBD2 TRBJ2-7 TRBV10-3 CAIRGTSGGSSSYEQYF TGTGCCATCAGGGGGACTAGCGGGGGGTCAAGCTCCTACGAGCAGTACTTC
once TRBD1 TRBJ1-2 TRBV19 CASSTTGSYGYTF TGTGCCAGTAGTACGACAGGGTCCTATGGCTACACCTTC
NA NA TRBJ2-2 TRBV7-9 CANGPGVNTGELFF TGTGCTAACGGGCCAGGAGTAAACACCGGGGAGCTGTTTTTT
once NA TRBJ2-3 TRBV30 CAWSPGFYSTDTQYF TGTGCCTGGAGCCCAGGCTTCTACTCCACAGATACGCAGTATTTT
few NA TRBJ1-1 TRBV19 CASSMLGVEAFF TGTGCCAGTAGTATGCTGGGGGTTGAAGCTTTCTTT
NA TRBD2 TRBJ2-3 TRBV5-1 CASSLSSGSFTDTQYF TGCGCCAGCAGCTTGTCTAGCGGGAGCTTCACAGATACGCAGTATTTT
NA NA TRBJ2-1 TRBV4-3 CASSQASNFPYNEQFF TGCGCCAGCAGCCAGGCTAGCAATTTCCCCTACAATGAGCAGTTCTTC
NA NA TRBJ1-1 TRBV10-3 CAISDQAGVTEAFF TGTGCCATCAGTGATCAGGCAGGGGTCACTGAAGCTTTCTTT
once NA TRBJ2-2 TRBV19 CASSIRGTGGELFF TGTGCCAGTAGTATCCGGGGGACGGGCGGGGAGCTGTTTTTT
NA NA TRBJ1-5 TRBV27 CASSLQGPNQPQHF TGTGCCAGCAGTTTGCAGGGTCCCAATCAGCCCCAGCATTTT
NA NA TRBJ2-2 TRBV29-1 CSVEAPYRTGELFF TGCAGCGTTGAAGCCCCCTACAGGACCGGGGAGCTGTTTTTT
NA TRBD1 TRBJ1-6 TRBV19 CASSIDRGHSPLHF TGTGCCAGTAGTATAGACAGGGGGCATTCACCCCTCCACTTT
NA NA TRBJ2-7 TRBV28 CASSTSLNREVTYEQYF TGTGCCAGCAGTACATCTCTTAACAGGGAGGTGACCTACGAGCAGTACTTC
NA TRBD1 TRBJ1-2 TRBV5-4 CASSYQGGDGYTF TGTGCCAGCAGCTACCAGGGGGGGGATGGCTACACCTTC
NA TRBD2 TRBJ2-3 TRBV28 CASSSLSGRVFTDTQYF TGTGCCAGCAGTTCCCTTAGCGGGAGGGTTTTCACAGATACGCAGTATTTT
NA TRBD1 TRBJ2-5 TRBV5-1 CASSFGTGRETQYF TGCGCCAGCAGCTTCGGGACAGGTCGAGAGACCCAGTACTTC
NA TRBD2 TRBJ2-7 TRBV6-6 CASRGLAGGPHDEQYF TGTGCCAGCAGGGGCCTGGCGGGAGGGCCCCATGACGAGCAGTACTTC
NA NA TRBJ1-4 TRBV19 CASSPVTGQTEKLFF TGTGCCAGTAGTCCCGTGACAGGTCAGACCGAAAAACTGTTTTTT
NA TRBD2 TRBJ2-1 TRBV10-3 CAISETSGRGNEQFF TGTGCCATCAGTGAGACTAGCGGAAGGGGCAATGAGCAGTTCTTC
NA TRBD1 TRBJ1-4 TRBV28 CASSLYPRQGVTNEKLFF TGTGCCAGCAGTTTATATCCCCGACAGGGAGTAACTAATGAAAAACTGTTTTTT
NA TRBD1 TRBJ1-1 TRBV5-4 CASSSPTGVNTEAFF TGTGCCAGCAGCTCACCCACAGGGGTGAACACTGAAGCTTTCTTT
NA TRBD2 TRBJ2-1 TRBV4-1 CASSQGTSGRDEQFF TGCGCCAGCAGCCAAGGGACTAGCGGGAGAGATGAGCAGTTCTTC
NA TRBD1 TRBJ1-1 TRBV5-4 CASSFRQGRGTEAFF TGTGCCAGCAGCTTTAGACAGGGAAGGGGCACTGAAGCTTTCTTT
NA TRBD1 TRBJ2-6 TRBV19 CASRDRGFHSGANVLTF TGTGCCAGTAGGGACAGGGGGTTCCACTCTGGGGCCAACGTCCTGACTTTC
NA NA TRBJ2-1 TRBV4-2 CASSQTPLDYNEQFF TGTGCCAGCAGCCAGACCCCTCTCGACTACAATGAGCAGTTCTTC
NA NA TRBJ1-1 TRBV6-5 CASSYGGAWNTEAFF TGTGCCAGCAGTTACGGGGGGGCCTGGAACACTGAAGCTTTCTTT
NA TRBD1 TRBJ1-2 TRBV29-1 CSVDTGTGLSGYTF TGCAGCGTTGATACCGGGACAGGGTTATCTGGCTACACCTTC
NA TRBD2 TRBJ2-3 TRBV5-6 CASSSGLAGRDTQYF TGTGCCAGCAGCTCGGGACTAGCGGGACGAGATACGCAGTATTTT
once TRBD1 TRBJ1-5 TRBV28 CASSLGQGGNQPQHF TGTGCCAGCAGTTTGGGACAGGGAGGCAATCAGCCCCAGCATTTT
NA TRBD2 TRBJ2-1 TRBV4-2 CASSRAGTSGWDEQFF TGTGCCAGCAGCCGGGCCGGGACTAGCGGTTGGGATGAGCAGTTCTTC
NA NA TRBJ1-2 TRBV7-2 CASSLVSGVADGYTF TGTGCCAGCAGCCTTGTTTCAGGAGTAGCTGATGGCTACACCTTC
NA TRBD1 TRBJ1-2 TRBV9 CASSVGTGGYGYTF TGTGCCAGCAGCGTAGGGACAGGCGGCTATGGCTACACCTTC
NA TRBD1 TRBJ1-5 TRBV28 CASSFRQGAQPQHF TGTGCCAGCAGTTTCCGCCAGGGGGCTCAGCCCCAGCATTTT
NA TRBD1 TRBJ2-7 TRBV10-3 CAIRGPGQGANEQYF TGTGCCATCAGGGGACCGGGACAGGGGGCTAACGAGCAGTACTTC
NA TRBD2 TRBJ2-1 TRBV2 CASSESGGAYNEQFF TGTGCCAGCAGTGAAAGCGGGGGGGCCTACAATGAGCAGTTCTTC
NA NA TRBJ1-4 TRBV5-6 CASSRGNEKLFF TGTGCCAGCAGCAGGGGCAATGAAAAACTGTTTTTT
NA NA TRBJ2-5 TRBV27 CASSLPHILQETQYF TGTGCCAGCAGTTTACCGCACATCCTCCAAGAGACCCAGTACTTC
NA TRBD1 TRBJ1-1 TRBV7-2 CASSLTGGTEAFF TGTGCCAGCAGTTTGACAGGGGGCACTGAAGCTTTCTTT
NA NA TRBJ2-7 TRBV19 CASSIDRRSYEQYF TGTGCCAGTAGTATCGACCGAAGGTCATACGAGCAGTACTTC
NA NA TRBJ1-1 TRBV10-2 CASFYEGIGTEAFF TGCGCCAGCTTTTACGAAGGGATCGGGACTGAAGCTTTCTTT
NA TRBD1 TRBJ1-1 TRBV6-1 CASNTGGTPEAFF TGTGCCAGTAACACAGGGGGTACCCCAGAAGCTTTCTTT